This is a list of T cell receptor beta chains from one sample in a study of shared clonotypes between healthy human individuals. The table came from immunoSEQ multiplex PCR; TCRdb's copy has only in-frame clones and leaves some out. The profile shows under 2.5 million clones, roughly 92% of them singletons. Material: naive CD4+ T cells from PBMCs. All receptors derive from a man younger than 35 in good health. Some clones in this sample may be carry-over from other donors' samples. CDR3s leave out the opening cysteine and the closing phenylalanine or tryptophan.

CDR3 length	V gene	J gene	CDR3 protein
12	TRBV7-3	TRBJ2-2	ASSNRELGGELF
11	TRBV9	TRBJ2-7	ASSPRLEYEQY
14	TRBV15	TRBJ2-1	ATSRGGTLPYNEQF
12	TRBV18	TRBJ1-2	ASSQADRGQGYT
11	TRBV6-5	TRBJ1-2	ASSRDSNYGYT
15	TRBV28	TRBJ2-7	ASSISSGRVLGYEQY
9	TRBV28	TRBJ1-1	ASSPKTEAF
13	TRBV28	TRBJ2-7	ASSLPTGTVGEQY
17	TRBV7-2	TRBJ2-2	ASSPGGGLPLARVGELF
13	TRBV7-9	TRBJ2-2	ASSPRTENTGELF
14	TRBV5-1	TRBJ2-3	ASSLSARLHTDTQY
13	TRBV9	TRBJ2-3	ASSDRSGSTDTQY
14	TRBV7-9	TRBJ2-1	ASSFGVTSGDNEQF
12	TRBV19	TRBJ1-4	ASNKRTDNEKLF
13	TRBV29-1	TRBJ1-2	SVPPGGASNYGYT
13	TRBV18	TRBJ2-1	ASSPGRGIYNEQF
11	TRBV2	TRBJ2-1	ASGGRGLREQF
15	TRBV21-1	TRBJ2-2	ASSKALASESTGELF
12	TRBV2	TRBJ2-7	ASSAETGPYEQY
14	TRBV5-6	-	ASSLWSSRLTYEQY
13	TRBV7-9	TRBJ2-5	ASSPRADTPGTQY
9	TRBV9	TRBJ1-2	ASSSGRGYT
11	TRBV7-9	TRBJ1-5	ASSSRQYQPQH
14	TRBV5-1	TRBJ2-7	ASSQDPTGASYEQY
10	TRBV19	TRBJ1-2	ASSEKAYGYT
15	TRBV7-3	TRBJ2-3	ASSLTFGGDAPDTQY
13	TRBV4-3	TRBJ1-5	ASSQDRTNNQPQH
11	TRBV2	TRBJ2-5	ASATGPEETQY
13	TRBV7-2	TRBJ1-5	ASSLVSYSNQPQH
14	TRBV19	TRBJ1-5	ARPQLPGLSNQPQH
11	TRBV5-1	TRBJ2-5	ASSLKVSETQY
10	TRBV6-5	TRBJ1-5	ASRRLGQPQH
12	TRBV5-4	TRBJ1-1	ASSFRGGNTEAF
12	TRBV7-2	TRBJ2-7	ASSLGRAGREQY
10	TRBV21-1	TRBJ2-3	ASSKGADTQY
11	TRBV6-1	TRBJ1-1	ASSAERDTEAF
12	TRBV15	TRBJ2-5	ATSKRQGYETQY
13	TRBV7-8	TRBJ2-7	ASSFARGLRYEQY
17	TRBV5-6	TRBJ2-4	ASSRGQGPPSLAKNIQY
8	TRBV7-7	TRBJ2-2	ASSSWELF
11	TRBV5-4	TRBJ2-7	ASSLGLDYEQY
13	TRBV5-1	TRBJ1-1	ASSPGTSMNTEAF
10	TRBV28	TRBJ1-2	AHGTGEYGYT
13	TRBV19	TRBJ1-1	ASSTGGGRGTEAF
17	TRBV28	TRBJ1-4	ASRRPSTGTGEGSEKLF
13	TRBV4-2	TRBJ1-1	ASSQEGNLNTEAF
12	TRBV2	TRBJ2-3	ASSEGVWMDTQY
15	TRBV7-9	TRBJ1-1	ASSLERGWPLNTEAF
10	TRBV6-5	TRBJ2-1	ASSSGLVEQF
13	TRBV19	TRBJ2-5	ASSILGGNQETQY
13	TRBV6-5	TRBJ2-7	ASISLGGAAGEQY
13	TRBV18	TRBJ1-5	ASSPAAKNNQPQH
13	TRBV5-5	TRBJ1-2	ASSLAGWQSYGYT
13	TRBV10-3	TRBJ2-1	AIRGDGTAWDEQF